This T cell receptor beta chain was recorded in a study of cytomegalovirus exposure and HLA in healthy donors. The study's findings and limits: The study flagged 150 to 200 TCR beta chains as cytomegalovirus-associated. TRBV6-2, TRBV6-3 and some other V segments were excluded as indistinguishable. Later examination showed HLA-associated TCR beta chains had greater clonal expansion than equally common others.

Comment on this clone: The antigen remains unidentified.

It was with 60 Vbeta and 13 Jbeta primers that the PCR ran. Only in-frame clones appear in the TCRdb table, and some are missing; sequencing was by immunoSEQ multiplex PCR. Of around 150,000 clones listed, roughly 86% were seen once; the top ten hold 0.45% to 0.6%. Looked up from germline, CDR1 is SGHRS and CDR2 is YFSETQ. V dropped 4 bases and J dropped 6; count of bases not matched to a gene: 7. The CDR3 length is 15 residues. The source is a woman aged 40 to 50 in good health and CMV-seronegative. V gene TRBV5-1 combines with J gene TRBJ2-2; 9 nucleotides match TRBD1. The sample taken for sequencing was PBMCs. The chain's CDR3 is CASSLGQGSAGELFF. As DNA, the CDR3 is TGCGCCAGCAGCCTCGGACAGGGGAGTGCCGGGGAGCTGTTTTTT.